The 10 T cell receptor beta chains reported below all come from one sample, sequenced in a study of identical twins. TCRdb processed the 5' RACE reads anew with MiXCR; each CDR3 protein has one entry. This sample carries approximately 530,000 distinct CDR3 sequences, approximately 20% of them seen once, and the ten largest clones take 0.45% to 0.5%. This same sample was also taken into another study, of yellow fever vaccine responses in identical twins.

Sequenced sample: CD4+ T cells sorted from blood. Every receptor here comes from a woman younger than 30 in good health.

J is TRBJ2-1 and V is TRBV11-2; D not resolved. V gave up 1 base and J gave up 9 bases, with 10 bases separating them. Germline assignment: CDR1 SGHAT and CDR2 FQNNGV. This CDR3 has 13 amino acids. CDR3 loop: CASSLGGLAEQFF. As DNA, the CDR3 is TGTGCCAGCAGCTTAGGAGGATTAGCTGAGCAGTTCTTC.

This clonotype has only a few counts. The chain employs TRBV5-1 and TRBJ1-2; D remains unclear. The CDR3 totals 13 residues. The germline V gene has CDR1 SGHRS and CDR2 YFSETQ. Trimming took 1 base from V and 8 from J, leaving 12 bases between them. The CDR3 spells CASSLREEGGYTF. CDR3 DNA sequence: TGCGCCAGCAGCTTGCGGGAGGAGGGAGGCTACACCTTC.

This clonotype was seen more than once but under ten times. The chain joins TRBV5-6 to TRBJ1-1, with D unclear. The ends were cut back, 4 bases at V and 3 bases at J, with 10 bases in the middle. The CDR3 length is 13 residues. Germline lookup yields CDR1 SGHDT and CDR2 YYEEEE. CDR3 DNA: TGTGCCAGCAGCCCGTACACCTACACTGAAGCTTTCTTT. It specifies CASSPYTYTEAFF. The whole variable domain, remainder taken from reference TRBV5-6 and TRBJ1-1, is DAGVTQSPTHLIKTRGQQVTLRCSPKSGHDTVSWYQQALGQGPQFIFQYYEEEERQRGNFPDRFSGHQFPNYSSELNVNALLLGDSALYLCASSPYTYTEAFFGQGTRLTVV.

The V and J genes are TRBV5-6 and TRBJ2-5; TRBD1 agrees at 7 bases. Germline V lookup: CDR1 SGHDT, CDR2 YYEEEE. CDR3 length equals 14 residues. Unmatched junction bases numbered 6, after V lost 4 bases and J lost 3 bases. In DNA, the CDR3 is TGTGCCAGCAGCAAGGGACAGTCGAAAGAGACCCAGTACTTC. Translation: CASSKGQSKETQYF.

There are a few counts of this clonotype. The chain is built from TRBV27 and TRBJ2-6; D call uncertain. Germline CDR1 MNHEY, CDR2 SMNVEV (reference sequence). The length of the CDR3 is 16 residues. Trimming removed 5 bases at V and 0 bases at J, with 11 bases between. The CDR3 DNA follows: TGTGCCAGCAGTCCCCGAACCCTCTCTGGGGCCAACGTCCTGACTTTC. Protein product: CASSPRTLSGANVLTF.

This clonotype was seen a handful of times. This chain connects TRBV7-8 to TRBJ2-5; possible D gene TRBD2, 6 bases. Germline V gene lookup returns CDR1 SGHVS and CDR2 FQNEAQ. The V and J ends lost 0 bases and 2 bases respectively, with 13 bases between them. CDR3 length equals 16 residues. In DNA, the CDR3 is TGTGCCAGCAGCTTAGCAGGGGCGGGGAGGCAAGAGACCCAGTACTTC. Its translation: CASSLAGAGRQETQYF.

The V and J genes are TRBV29-1 and TRBJ2-3; D might be TRBD2 (5 bases). Trimming took off 5 bases at V and 5 bases at J, with 11 bases between the two ends. The length of the CDR3 is 12 residues. Germline V gives CDR1 SQVTM, CDR2 ANQGSEA. The CDR3 DNA sequence: TGCAGCGTTACCCGAGGGTTAGATACGCAGTATTTT. As protein: CSVTRGLDTQYF.

The sample holds a few counts of this clonotype. The chain joins TRBV25-1 to TRBJ2-7, with D possibly TRBD1 on 6 matching bases. This CDR3 has 13 residues. Trimming stripped 7 bases from V and 1 base from J, with 11 bases between. Germline assignment: CDR1 MGHDK and CDR2 SYGVNS. The DNA for the CDR3 is TGTGCCAGCACCAAAGGGGGATCCTACGAGCAGTACTTC. Its protein product is CASTKGGSYEQYF.

This clonotype was seen only a few times. This chain joins TRBV9 and TRBJ2-6, with 9 positions matching TRBD2. CDR3 length: 20 residues. Looked up from germline, CDR1 is SGDLS and CDR2 is YYNGEE. Trimming at V came to 0 bases and at J to 0 bases, leaving 10 bases not matched to a gene. The CDR3 region is CASSVGVRLAGFSGANVLTF. The CDR3 nucleotides read TGTGCCAGCAGCGTAGGAGTTAGGCTAGCGGGATTCTCTGGGGCCAACGTCCTGACTTTC.

The chain carries TRBV11-2 and TRBJ1-5, with D possibly being TRBD1 (6 bases). Trimming removed 6 bases from V and 7 bases from J, with 13 bases in between. Per germline, CDR1 SGHAT and CDR2 FQNNGV. The CDR3 extends over 13 amino acids. CDR3 sequence reads: CASRSRGDQPQHF. The CDR3 nucleotides are TGTGCCAGCAGATCAAGGGGGGACCAGCCCCAGCATTTT.